A selection of T cell receptor beta chains follows, all from one sample in a study of identical twins. TCRdb reprocessed the 5' RACE reads with MiXCR, giving one entry per CDR3 protein. This sample has more than 1.5 million distinct CDR3 sequences; about 32% occur once, and the top ten carry approximately 0.25%. The sequenced sample consisted of cord blood. Source of these receptors: a newborn girl in good health. The CDR3 runs from the conserved cysteine through the conserved F or W. Each record gives: clone size, V gene, J gene, D gene, CDR3 protein, CDR3 DNA. D genes are given only for firm matches. Expanded clones get a size class; other rows say once, few or many, or leave the size out.

abundance: few; v_gene: TRBV19; j_gene: TRBJ2-4; d_gene: .; CDR3aa: CASSIEAGLLYF; CDR3nt: TGTGCCAGTAGTATAGAGGCGGGACTCTTGTACTTC
abundance: .; v_gene: TRBV14; j_gene: TRBJ1-2; d_gene: TRBD1; CDR3aa: CASSQVSRDRFYGYTF; CDR3nt: TGTGCCAGCAGCCAAGTTTCCCGGGACAGGTTTTATGGCTACACCTTC
abundance: .; v_gene: TRBV12-5; j_gene: TRBJ2-1; d_gene: .; CDR3aa: CASGFQAAGEQFF; CDR3nt: TGTGCTAGTGGTTTCCAAGCCGCGGGTGAGCAGTTCTTC
abundance: few; v_gene: TRBV7-7; j_gene: TRBJ2-1; d_gene: TRBD2; CDR3aa: CASSLGPRETTPYNEQFF; CDR3nt: TGTGCTAGCAGCTTGGGGCCGCGGGAGACGACCCCCTACAATGAGCAGTTCTTC
abundance: .; v_gene: TRBV10-3; j_gene: TRBJ1-5; d_gene: .; CDR3aa: CAISESQLQPQHF; CDR3nt: TGTGCCATCAGTGAGTCGCAGTTGCAGCCCCAGCATTTT
abundance: .; v_gene: TRBV28; j_gene: TRBJ1-5; d_gene: .; CDR3aa: CASSIPPGRGNQPQHF; CDR3nt: TGTGCCAGCAGTATCCCCCCGGGACGCGGAAATCAGCCCCAGCATTTT
abundance: .; v_gene: TRBV5-1; j_gene: TRBJ2-1; d_gene: .; CDR3aa: CASSLAGPSISYNEQFF; CDR3nt: TGCGCCAGCAGCTTGGCTGGCCCGTCTATTTCCTACAATGAGCAGTTCTTC
abundance: few; v_gene: TRBV10-1; j_gene: TRBJ1-6; d_gene: .; CDR3aa: CASKDRSYNSPLHF; CDR3nt: TGCGCCAGCAAGGATCGCTCCTATAATTCACCCCTCCACTTT
abundance: .; v_gene: TRBV12-3/TRBV12-4; j_gene: TRBJ1-5; d_gene: TRBD1; CDR3aa: CASSLQGAHQPQHF; CDR3nt: TGTGCCAGCAGTTTACAGGGGGCGCATCAGCCCCAGCATTTT
abundance: .; v_gene: TRBV12-3/TRBV12-4; j_gene: TRBJ1-2; d_gene: .; CDR3aa: CASRPVTDTPEFYGYTF; CDR3nt: TGTGCCAGCCGTCCGGTCACCGACACTCCCGAATTCTATGGCTACACCTTC
abundance: .; v_gene: TRBV18; j_gene: TRBJ2-7; d_gene: .; CDR3aa: CASSPPPGPSYEQYF; CDR3nt: TGTGCCAGCTCACCACCCCCAGGGCCCTCCTACGAGCAGTACTTC
abundance: few; v_gene: TRBV27; j_gene: TRBJ2-7; d_gene: .; CDR3aa: CASSSYRADEQYF; CDR3nt: TGTGCCAGCAGTTCTTACAGGGCCGACGAGCAGTACTTC
abundance: few; v_gene: TRBV11-1; j_gene: TRBJ2-7; d_gene: TRBD1; CDR3aa: CASSPPGQGLMSSYEQYF; CDR3nt: TGTGCCAGCAGCCCGCCGGGACAGGGGCTAATGAGCTCCTACGAGCAGTACTTC
abundance: once; v_gene: TRBV29-1; j_gene: TRBJ2-7; d_gene: .; CDR3aa: CSVFYNEQYF; CDR3nt: TGCAGCGTTTTCTACAATGAGCAGTACTTC
abundance: many; v_gene: TRBV7-9; j_gene: TRBJ1-4; d_gene: .; CDR3aa: CASSLTGTTNEKLFF; CDR3nt: TGTGCCAGCAGCTTAACCGGGACGACTAATGAAAAACTGTTTTTT
abundance: .; v_gene: TRBV6-5; j_gene: TRBJ1-1; d_gene: TRBD1; CDR3aa: CASSFIRGTGMNTEAFF; CDR3nt: TGTGCCAGCAGTTTTATAAGGGGGACAGGCATGAACACTGAAGCTTTCTTT
abundance: few; v_gene: TRBV6-1; j_gene: TRBJ1-2; d_gene: TRBD1; CDR3aa: CASTGTGRVYGYTF; CDR3nt: TGTGCCAGCACCGGGACAGGGCGAGTGTATGGCTACACCTTC
abundance: .; v_gene: TRBV2; j_gene: TRBJ1-1; d_gene: .; CDR3aa: CASCRLPGEGVKTEAFF; CDR3nt: TGTGCCAGCTGCCGGCTTCCAGGGGAAGGTGTAAAAACTGAAGCTTTCTTT
abundance: .; v_gene: TRBV6-1; j_gene: TRBJ2-7; d_gene: .; CDR3aa: CASSEMELGYEQYF; CDR3nt: TGTGCCAGCAGTGAAATGGAACTAGGCTACGAGCAGTACTTC
abundance: .; v_gene: TRBV28; j_gene: TRBJ2-7; d_gene: .; CDR3aa: CASSPGSAGSNEQYF; CDR3nt: TGTGCCAGCAGCCCGGGGTCTGCAGGTAGCAATGAGCAGTACTTC
abundance: .; v_gene: TRBV9; j_gene: TRBJ2-7; d_gene: TRBD1; CDR3aa: CASSPDYTGGASYEQYF; CDR3nt: TGTGCCAGCAGCCCCGATTATACAGGGGGCGCCTCCTACGAGCAGTACTTC
abundance: many; v_gene: TRBV20-1; j_gene: TRBJ2-1; d_gene: TRBD2; CDR3aa: CSARARLALNEQFF; CDR3nt: TGCAGTGCTAGAGCACGACTAGCTCTCAATGAGCAGTTCTTC
abundance: .; v_gene: TRBV28; j_gene: TRBJ1-1; d_gene: .; CDR3aa: CASGPGGYTEAFF; CDR3nt: TGTGCCAGCGGGCCGGGAGGGTACACTGAAGCTTTCTTT
abundance: once; v_gene: TRBV3-1; j_gene: TRBJ1-1; d_gene: TRBD1; CDR3aa: CASSQIGTENTEAFF; CDR3nt: TGTGCCAGCAGCCAGATCGGGACAGAGAACACTGAAGCTTTCTTT
abundance: few; v_gene: TRBV7-6; j_gene: TRBJ2-3; d_gene: .; CDR3aa: CASSLVAASDTQYF; CDR3nt: TGTGCCAGCAGCTTAGTAGCAGCCTCAGATACGCAGTATTTT
abundance: once; v_gene: TRBV29-1; j_gene: TRBJ2-5; d_gene: .; CDR3aa: CSVDRGEDRETQYF; CDR3nt: TGCAGCGTTGATAGGGGTGAAGACCGAGAGACCCAGTACTTC
abundance: .; v_gene: TRBV14; j_gene: TRBJ2-7; d_gene: TRBD2; CDR3aa: CASSQARSSGGAPYEQYF; CDR3nt: TGTGCCAGCAGCCAAGCCCGCTCTAGCGGGGGGGCTCCCTACGAGCAGTACTTC
abundance: .; v_gene: TRBV3-1; j_gene: TRBJ2-5; d_gene: .; CDR3aa: CASSQGLGASNEQYF; CDR3nt: TGTGCCAGCAGCCAAGGTCTGGGGGCCAGCAATGAGCAGTACTTC
abundance: .; v_gene: TRBV12-3/TRBV12-4; j_gene: TRBJ2-7; d_gene: .; CDR3aa: CASSLERPSSYEQYF; CDR3nt: TGTGCCAGCAGTTTAGAACGTCCCAGCTCCTACGAGCAGTACTTC
abundance: few; v_gene: TRBV12-3/TRBV12-4; j_gene: TRBJ2-6; d_gene: .; CDR3aa: CASKGRAGANVLTF; CDR3nt: TGTGCCAGCAAGGGCAGGGCTGGGGCCAACGTCCTGACTTTC
abundance: .; v_gene: TRBV28; j_gene: TRBJ1-2; d_gene: TRBD1; CDR3aa: CASRVGQGVEGYTF; CDR3nt: TGTGCCAGCAGGGTTGGACAGGGGGTGGAAGGCTACACCTTC
abundance: many; v_gene: TRBV5-1; j_gene: TRBJ1-2; d_gene: TRBD1; CDR3aa: CASSVGQRFNYGYTF; CDR3nt: TGCGCCAGCAGCGTGGGACAGCGCTTTAACTATGGCTACACCTTC
abundance: few; v_gene: TRBV18; j_gene: TRBJ2-3; d_gene: .; CDR3aa: CASSPGQGAGDTQYF; CDR3nt: TGTGCCAGCTCACCAGGTCAGGGAGCGGGAGATACGCAGTATTTT
abundance: .; v_gene: TRBV25-1; j_gene: TRBJ1-4; d_gene: .; CDR3aa: CASSDETNEKLFF; CDR3nt: TGTGCCAGCAGTGATGAAACTAATGAAAAACTGTTTTTT
abundance: .; v_gene: TRBV6-1; j_gene: TRBJ2-3; d_gene: TRBD2; CDR3aa: CASSLYRTSGGTDTQYF; CDR3nt: TGTGCCAGCAGCCTTTACCGGACTAGCGGAGGCACAGATACGCAGTATTTT
abundance: few; v_gene: TRBV12-3/TRBV12-4; j_gene: TRBJ1-2; d_gene: .; CDR3aa: CASSLAGNNYGYTF; CDR3nt: TGTGCCAGCAGTTTAGCCGGGAATAACTATGGCTACACCTTC
abundance: .; v_gene: TRBV4-2; j_gene: TRBJ2-7; d_gene: TRBD2; CDR3aa: CASSQGPGTSGRYEQYF; CDR3nt: TGTGCCAGCAGCCAAGGTCCCGGGACTAGCGGGAGGTACGAGCAGTACTTC
abundance: .; v_gene: TRBV5-1; j_gene: TRBJ2-2; d_gene: TRBD2; CDR3aa: CASSTTSGRTGELFF; CDR3nt: TGCGCCAGCAGCACTACTAGCGGGAGGACCGGGGAGCTGTTTTTT
abundance: few; v_gene: TRBV5-1; j_gene: TRBJ1-1; d_gene: .; CDR3aa: CASSSPVLTEAFF; CDR3nt: TGCGCCAGCAGCTCCCCCGTGCTGACTGAAGCTTTCTTT
abundance: few; v_gene: TRBV20-1; j_gene: TRBJ2-1; d_gene: TRBD2; CDR3aa: CSATPLTSYSASFF; CDR3nt: TGCAGTGCTACCCCATTGACTAGCTATAGTGCGTCGTTCTTC
abundance: few; v_gene: TRBV20-1; j_gene: TRBJ2-7; d_gene: .; CDR3aa: CSALARSRRLIDYEQYF; CDR3nt: TGCAGTGCCCTAGCTCGTTCCAGGCGACTCATCGACTACGAGCAGTACTTC
abundance: many; v_gene: TRBV27; j_gene: TRBJ2-7; d_gene: .; CDR3aa: CASSPRLGEQYF; CDR3nt: TGTGCCAGCAGTCCCCGTTTGGGTGAGCAGTACTTC
abundance: .; v_gene: TRBV2; j_gene: TRBJ2-1; d_gene: .; CDR3aa: CASSDLWGGRSEQFF; CDR3nt: TGTGCCAGCAGTGATTTGTGGGGGGGGCGATCGGAGCAGTTCTTC
abundance: few; v_gene: TRBV12-3/TRBV12-4; j_gene: TRBJ2-2; d_gene: TRBD2; CDR3aa: CASSFSRLAGTGELFF; CDR3nt: TGTGCCAGCAGTTTCTCCAGGCTAGCGGGGACCGGGGAGCTGTTTTTT